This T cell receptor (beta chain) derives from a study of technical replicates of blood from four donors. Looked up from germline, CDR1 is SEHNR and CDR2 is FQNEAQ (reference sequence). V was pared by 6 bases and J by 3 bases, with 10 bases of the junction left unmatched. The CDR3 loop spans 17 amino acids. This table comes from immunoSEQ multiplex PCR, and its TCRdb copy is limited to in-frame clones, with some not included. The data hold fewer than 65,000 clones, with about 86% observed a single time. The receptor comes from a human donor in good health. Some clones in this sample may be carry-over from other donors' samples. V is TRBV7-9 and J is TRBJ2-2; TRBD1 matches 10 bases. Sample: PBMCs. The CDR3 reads CASRPSPGQGDTGELFF. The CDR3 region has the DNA TGTGCCAGCAGACCGAGCCCTGGACAGGGGGACACCGGGGAGCTGTTTTTT.